The 30 T cell receptor beta chains listed next were all sequenced from one sample in a study of technical replicates of blood from four donors. Only in-frame clones appear in the TCRdb table, and some are missing; sequencing was by immunoSEQ multiplex PCR. The table has under 100,000 clones, approximately 95% seen once; the top ten hold 0.34%. Sequenced material: T cells isolated from PBMCs. These receptors were collected from a human donor in good health.

The CDR3 nucleotides read TGTGCCAGCAGCGGGGGACAGGGGAAGGGGGCCTACAATGAGCAGTTCTTC. Protein sequence: CASSGGQGKGAYNEQFF. The V and J genes are TRBV9 and TRBJ2-1; TRBD1 aligns across 10 bases. There are 17 residues in the CDR3. In germline, CDR1 is SGDLS, CDR2 YYNGEE. The junction had 8 bases not matched to a gene; V was cut back by 3 bases and J by 2 bases.

CDR3 loop: CASSQGTGYEQYF. CDR3 bases: TGTGCCAGCAGTCAAGGTACGGGCTACGAGCAGTACTTC. The rearrangement joins TRBV6-5 to TRBJ2-7; D not resolved. The CDR3 totals 13 residues. Germline assignment: CDR1 MNHEY and CDR2 SVGAGI. V lost 5 bases and J lost 3, with 11 bases in between.

This chain connects TRBV4-1 to TRBJ1-5; maybe TRBD1 (6 bases). The CDR3 is 17 residues long. V lost 0 bases and J lost 1, with 13 bases in between. Per the germline V gene, CDR1 is MGHRA and CDR2 is YSYEKL. CDR3 residues: CASSQEQGLKSNQPQHF. In DNA form, the CDR3 reads TGCGCCAGCAGCCAAGAACAGGGTCTAAAAAGCAATCAGCCCCAGCATTTT.

A word on this clone: This sample includes further DNA sequences coding for the same CDR3. In DNA, the CDR3 is TGCGCCAGCAGCTTGACGGGAGCTCAAGAGACCCAGTACTTC. It is translated as CASSLTGAQETQYF. This rearrangement joins TRBV5-1 to TRBJ2-5; D is perhaps TRBD2 (6 bases). The CDR3 length is 14 residues. Germline values: CDR1 SGHRS, CDR2 YFSETQ. Trimming removed 1 base from V and 2 bases from J, with 9 bases in between.

V is TRBV4-3 and J is TRBJ2-7; a weak D match, TRBD2 (5 bases). CDR1 is LGHNA and CDR2 is YSLEER in the germline V gene. Trimming pared 2 bases from V and 0 bases from J, leaving 14 bases between. CDR3 length equals 16 residues. The CDR3 loop reads CASSQILSENSYEQYF. The CDR3 DNA is TGCGCCAGCAGCCAAATACTTAGCGAAAACTCCTACGAGCAGTACTTC.

The chain recombines TRBV20-1 with TRBJ2-3; D may be TRBD1 (5 bases). The CDR3 totals 11 residues. V was cut by 2 bases and J by 5 bases, with 5 bases left in between. In germline, CDR1 is DFQATT, CDR2 SNEGSKA (reference sequence). CDR3: CSARQGDTQYF. Written as DNA, the CDR3 is TGCAGTGCTAGACAGGGAGATACGCAGTATTTT.

Concerning this clone itself: The junction departs from the called germline gene at one end, perhaps through a read error. The rearrangement links TRBV19 to TRBJ1-3; 9 nucleotides match TRBD1. Germline values: CDR1 LNHDA, CDR2 SQIVND (reference sequence). The CDR3 consists of 17 residues. Here the CDR3 DNA reads TGTGCCAGTAGTGTAGACTCCGGGACAGGGATAGGAAACACCATATATTTT. This codes for CASSVDSGTGIGNTIYF.

This clone showed up just once. This rearrangement joins TRBV7-2 to TRBJ2-7; D unresolved. V was clipped by 5 bases and J by 6 bases, with 11 bases between them. The CDR3 runs 12 residues. Germline V gene sequence: CDR1 SGHTA, CDR2 FQGNSA. The CDR3 loop reads CASSLTYVEQYF. The CDR3 DNA reads TGTGCCAGCAGCCTTACCTACGTCGAGCAGTACTTC.

This sequence joins TRBV6-1 and TRBJ1-2; D uncertain. Trimming shortened V by 2 bases and J by 4 bases, and 8 bases separated the two germline ends. CDR1 MNHNS and CDR2 SASEGT come from the germline V gene. The CDR3 spans 13 residues. The CDR3 region is CASSEPGPYGYTF. As DNA, the CDR3 is TGTGCCAGCAGTGAACCAGGCCCCTATGGCTACACCTTC.

The V call is TRBV4-3, the J call TRBJ2-7, with no clear D. V shed 0 bases and J shed 3 bases, with 6 bases lying between them. Looked up from germline, CDR1 is LGHNA and CDR2 is YSLEER. The CDR3 is made up of 13 amino acids. This CDR3 is CASSQDFSYEQYF. Here the CDR3 DNA reads TGCGCCAGCAGCCAAGATTTCAGCTACGAGCAGTACTTC.

The rearrangement uses TRBV30 and TRBJ1-2; the match to TRBD1 covers 7 bases. Germline-derived CDR1 and CDR2 are GTSNPN and SVGIG (reference sequence). The CDR3 has 12 residues. The V segment lost 5 bases and the J segment 7 bases; nucleotides outside the gene matches: 7. CDR3 sequence reads: CAWGQVEGGYTF. The CDR3 DNA reads as TGTGCCTGGGGACAGGTGGAGGGTGGCTACACCTTC. Supplemented by reference TRBV30 and TRBJ1-2, the full variable domain reads SQTIHQWPATLVQPVGSPLSLECTVEGTSNPNLYWYRQAAGRGLQLLFYSVGIGQISSEVPQNLSASRPQDRQFILSSKKLLLSDSGFYLCAWGQVEGGYTFGSGTRLTVV.

In DNA, the CDR3 is TGTGCCAGCAGCTTAATACTAGCGGGTACCGGGGAGCTGTTTTTT. Residues: CASSLILAGTGELFF. This chain connects TRBV7-3 to TRBJ2-2, with 9 bases that match TRBD2. This CDR3 has 15 amino acids. The junction had 2 bases not matched to a gene; V was cut back by 1 base and J by 5 bases. Germline values: CDR1 SGHTA, CDR2 FQGTGA.

The CDR3 DNA reads as TGTGCCAGCAGCGTATTTTCGGGCACAGATACGCAGTATTTT. This gives the protein CASSVFSGTDTQYF. This chain uses TRBV9 with TRBJ2-3; D unclear. The V end was cut by 1 base, the J end by 1 base, with 7 bases between. The CDR3 loop spans 14 amino acids. Germline loops: CDR1 SGDLS, CDR2 YYNGEE.

The chain combines TRBV27 with TRBJ2-2; D gene uncertain. The CDR3 sequence is 16 residues long. Germline-derived CDR1 and CDR2 are MNHEY and SMNVEV (reference sequence). The germline V and J ends were trimmed by 2 bases and 0 bases, with 10 bases remaining between them. CDR3 sequence reads: CASSLVGDPNTGELFF. The CDR3 coding sequence is TGTGCCAGCAGTTTAGTCGGAGACCCGAACACCGGGGAGCTGTTTTTT.

The J gene is TRBJ2-2, the V gene TRBV14; 10 bases agree with TRBD2. Losses at the gene ends were 3 bases for V and 6 bases for J; bases not matched to a gene: 7. The CDR3 is 16 amino acids. CDR1 SGHDN and CDR2 FVKESK come from the germline V gene. The CDR3 nucleotides are TGTGCCAGCAGCCATTATAGCGGGAGGAAAGCCGGGGAGCTGTTTTTT. It is translated as CASSHYSGRKAGELFF.

The J gene is TRBJ2-3, the V gene TRBV9, with TRBD2 matching over 9 bases. CDR3 size: 18 residues. V lost 3 bases, J lost 2 bases, and 13 bases stayed unmatched. Germline loops: CDR1 SGDLS, CDR2 YYNGEE. CDR3 nucleotide sequence: TGTGCCAGCAGCGAGGGAGGTAGCGGGAGTCCTGACACAGATACGCAGTATTTT. As protein: CASSEGGSGSPDTDTQYF.

V gene TRBV4-2 combines with J gene TRBJ2-1; TRBD2 matches 10 bases. After removal of 3 bases from V and 5 bases from J, the junction contained 4 bases not matched to a gene. CDR3 size: 15 residues. Germline CDR1 LGHNA, CDR2 YNFKEQ. CDR3 protein: CASSHHLAGDNEQFF. CDR3 nucleotides: TGTGCCAGCAGCCATCACCTAGCGGGAGACAATGAGCAGTTCTTC.

This chain joins TRBV5-1 and TRBJ1-4; no definite D call. Looked up from germline, CDR1 is SGHRS and CDR2 is YFSETQ. V was trimmed by 1 base and J by 5 bases, leaving 9 bases between them. The CDR3 length is 14 residues. The CDR3 sequence: CASSLSQANEKLFF. The DNA of the CDR3 is TGCGCCAGCAGCTTGAGTCAGGCCAATGAAAAACTGTTTTTT.

V is TRBV9 and J is TRBJ1-5, with TRBD1 identical over 7 bases. The trim removed 3 bases at V and 6 bases at J, leaving 3 bases unmatched. CDR1 is SGDLS, CDR2 YYNGEE, per germline. The CDR3 loop spans 13 amino acids. DNA of the CDR3: TGTGCCAGCAGCGCGCAGGGGGTTCAGCCCCAGCATTTT. This codes for CASSAQGVQPQHF.

This sequence joins TRBV7-6 and TRBJ1-1; a weak D match, TRBD1 (5 bases). The germline V gene has CDR1 SGHVS and CDR2 FNYEAQ. The CDR3 has 14 amino acids. Trimming took 4 bases from V and 1 from J, leaving 10 bases between them. CDR3 loop: CASSWQGSNTEAFF. In DNA, the CDR3 is TGTGCCAGCAGCTGGCAGGGATCGAACACTGAAGCTTTCTTT.

This chain links TRBV5-1 with TRBJ2-5; TRBD2 matches at 8 bases. V lost 0 bases, J lost 2 bases, and 6 bases stayed unmatched. The germline gives CDR1 SGHRS, CDR2 YFSETQ. This CDR3 is built from 16 residues. This CDR3 is CASSLAPASGQETQYF. The CDR3 DNA reads as TGCGCCAGCAGCTTGGCCCCAGCTAGCGGGCAAGAGACCCAGTACTTC.

The chain combines TRBV11-3 with TRBJ1-1, with 8 positions matching TRBD1. Germline V gene lookup returns CDR1 SGHNT and CDR2 YENEEA. There are 14 residues in the CDR3. With 3 bases clipped from V and 6 bases from J, the junction kept 6 bases outside the gene matches. The CDR3 sequence: CASSFKDRAPEAFF. The CDR3 DNA reads TGTGCCAGCAGCTTTAAGGACAGGGCCCCTGAAGCTTTCTTT.

This chain links TRBV7-2 with TRBJ2-7, with TRBD2 as a possible D gene (6 bases). This CDR3 has 14 amino acids. V lost 3 bases to trimming and J lost 3 bases, with 12 bases between them. The V gene's germline CDR1 is SGHTA and CDR2 FQGNSA. CDR3 amino acids: CASSLEGIYYEQYF. CDR3 in DNA: TGTGCCAGCAGCTTGGAGGGGATTTACTACGAGCAGTACTTC.

This chain links TRBV6-5 with TRBJ1-5; D might be TRBD1 (5 bases). Trimming removed 6 bases at V and 9 bases at J, with 15 bases between. Germline values: CDR1 MNHEY, CDR2 SVGAGI. The CDR3 is made up of 13 amino acids. The CDR3 is CASRVTEAGPQHF. The CDR3 DNA follows: TGTGCCAGCAGGGTGACAGAGGCTGGGCCCCAGCATTTT.

The chain joins TRBV30 to TRBJ2-1, with a possible D match to TRBD2 (6 bases). V lost 1 base, J lost 8 bases, and 15 bases lay in between. The CDR3 runs to 14 residues. CDR1 is GTSNPN, CDR2 SVGIG, per germline (reference sequence). CDR3 coding DNA: TGTGCCTGGAGTGCACTAGCAAGGTACGATGAGCAGTTCTTC. Translating gives CAWSALARYDEQFF.

V is TRBV19 and J is TRBJ2-3, with a possible D match to TRBD2 (5 bases). There are 10 residues in the CDR3. Per the germline V gene, CDR1 is LNHDA and CDR2 is SQIVND (reference sequence). The V gene lost 6 bases and the J gene lost 9 bases, with 7 bases spanning the gap. In DNA form, the CDR3 reads TGTGCCAGTAGCGGGATAACGCAGTATTTT. Translating gives CASSGITQYF.

The V and J genes are TRBV7-2 and TRBJ2-7, with 8 bases matching TRBD1. Losses at the gene ends were 1 base for V and 0 bases for J; bases not matched to a gene: 8. The CDR3 totals 17 residues. Germline lookup yields CDR1 SGHTA and CDR2 FQGNSA. The CDR3 protein is CASSLGPGGVSSYEQYF. For the CDR3, the DNA is TGTGCCAGCAGCTTAGGCCCAGGGGGCGTCAGCTCCTACGAGCAGTACTTC. Full variable domain (missing parts from reference TRBV7-2 and TRBJ2-7): GAGVSQSPSNKVTEKGKDVELRCDPISGHTALYWYRQSLGQGLEFLIYFQGNSAPDKSGLPSDRFSAERTGGSVSTLTIQRTQQEDSAVYLCASSLGPGGVSSYEQYFGPGTRLTVT.

This chain uses TRBV6-5 with TRBJ2-7, with D maybe TRBD1 (6 bases). The length of the CDR3 is 16 residues. The ends were cut back, 2 bases at V and 4 bases at J, with 18 bases in the middle. The germline CDR1 and CDR2 sequences are MNHEY and SVGAGI. CDR3 sequence (DNA): TGTGCCAGCAGTTACAGCTCAGGGGAAAAGAGTTACGAGCAGTACTTC. Translated, it gives CASSYSSGEKSYEQYF.

This clone has only one observation. This chain joins TRBV25-1 and TRBJ2-7; maybe TRBD1 (6 bases). Germline V gene sequence: CDR1 MGHDK, CDR2 SYGVNS. This CDR3 region has 13 residues. In nucleotides, the CDR3 is TGTGCGGCAGGTACCACAGGGCCCTACGAGCAGTACTTC. Its protein is CAAGTTGPYEQYF.

The chain combines TRBV6-5 with TRBJ2-1; 8 bases agree with TRBD2. CDR1 and CDR2 from the germline V gene are MNHEY and SVGAGI. This CDR3 has 16 amino acids. V was clipped by 0 bases and J by 5 bases; unmatched bases: 6. In DNA form, the CDR3 reads TGTGCCAGCAGTTACTCGGGACTAGGATATAACAATGAGCAGTTCTTC. As protein: CASSYSGLGYNNEQFF.